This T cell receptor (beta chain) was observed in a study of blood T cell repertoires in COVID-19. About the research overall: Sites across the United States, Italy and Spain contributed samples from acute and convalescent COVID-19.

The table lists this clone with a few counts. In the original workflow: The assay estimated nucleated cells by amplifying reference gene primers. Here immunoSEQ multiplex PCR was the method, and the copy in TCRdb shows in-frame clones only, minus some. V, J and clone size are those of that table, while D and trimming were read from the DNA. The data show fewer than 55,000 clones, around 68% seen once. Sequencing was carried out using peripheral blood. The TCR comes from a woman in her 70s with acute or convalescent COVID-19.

The CDR3 sequence: CASSPQPGDTEAFF. In DNA form, the CDR3 reads TGTGCCAGCAGCCCACAGCCCGGGGACACTGAAGCTTTCTTT. The chain carries TRBV5-5 and TRBJ1-1; no definite D call. CDR1 SGHKS and CDR2 YYEKEE come from the germline V gene (reference sequence). V was trimmed by 4 bases and J by 3 bases, leaving 13 bases between them. The CDR3 has 14 residues.